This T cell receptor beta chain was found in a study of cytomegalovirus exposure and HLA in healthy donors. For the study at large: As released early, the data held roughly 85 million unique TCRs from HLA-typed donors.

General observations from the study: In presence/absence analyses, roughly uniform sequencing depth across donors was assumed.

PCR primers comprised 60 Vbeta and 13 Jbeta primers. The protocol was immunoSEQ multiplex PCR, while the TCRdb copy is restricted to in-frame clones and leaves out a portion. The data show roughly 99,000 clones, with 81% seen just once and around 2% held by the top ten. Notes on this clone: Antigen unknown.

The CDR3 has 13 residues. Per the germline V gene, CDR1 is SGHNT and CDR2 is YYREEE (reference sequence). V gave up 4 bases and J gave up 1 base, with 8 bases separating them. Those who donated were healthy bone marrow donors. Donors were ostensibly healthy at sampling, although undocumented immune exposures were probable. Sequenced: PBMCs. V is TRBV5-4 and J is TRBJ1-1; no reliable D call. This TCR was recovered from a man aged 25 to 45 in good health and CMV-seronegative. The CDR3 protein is CASSRNRNTEAFF. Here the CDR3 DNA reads TGTGCCAGCAGCCGAAACAGGAACACTGAAGCTTTCTTT. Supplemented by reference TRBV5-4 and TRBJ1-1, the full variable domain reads ETGVTQSPTHLIKTRGQQVTLRCSSQSGHNTVSWYQQALGQGPQFIFQYYREEENGRGNFPPRFSGLQFPNYSSELNVNALELDDSALYLCASSRNRNTEAFFGQGTRLTVV.